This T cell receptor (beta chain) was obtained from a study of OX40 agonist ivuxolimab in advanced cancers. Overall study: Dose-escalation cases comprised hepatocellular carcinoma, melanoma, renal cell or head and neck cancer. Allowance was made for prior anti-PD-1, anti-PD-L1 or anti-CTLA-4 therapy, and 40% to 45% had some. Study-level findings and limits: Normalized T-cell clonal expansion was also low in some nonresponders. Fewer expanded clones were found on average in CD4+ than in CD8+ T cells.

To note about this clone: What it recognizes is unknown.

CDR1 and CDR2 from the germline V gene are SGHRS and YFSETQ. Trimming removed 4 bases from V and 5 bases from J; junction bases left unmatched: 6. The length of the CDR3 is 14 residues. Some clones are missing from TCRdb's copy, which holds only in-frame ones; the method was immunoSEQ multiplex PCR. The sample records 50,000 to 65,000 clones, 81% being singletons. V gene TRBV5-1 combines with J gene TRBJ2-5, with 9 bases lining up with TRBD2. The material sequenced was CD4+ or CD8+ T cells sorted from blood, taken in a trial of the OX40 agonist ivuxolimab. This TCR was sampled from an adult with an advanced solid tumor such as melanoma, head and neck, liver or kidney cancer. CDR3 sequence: CASSAGGIAETQYF. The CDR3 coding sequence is TGCGCCAGCAGCGCGGGGGGGATAGCGGAGACCCAGTACTTC. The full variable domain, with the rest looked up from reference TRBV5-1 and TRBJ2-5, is KAGVTQTPRYLIKTRGQQVTLSCSPISGHRSVSWYQQTPGQGLQFLFEYFSETQRNKGNFPGRFSGRQFSNSRSEMNVSTLELGDSALYLCASSAGGIAETQYFGPGTRLLVL.